Below, 21 T cell receptor beta chains from the same sample are listed, as sequenced in a study of shared clonotypes between healthy human individuals. Assay: immunoSEQ multiplex PCR; the TCRdb copy retains only in-frame clones and omits some. Of around 610,000 clones listed, 95% to 97% were seen once; the top ten hold about 0.12%. Only CD45RO-negative cells positively selected for CCR7 counted as naive CD8 cells, so terminally differentiated effector memory CD45RA+ cells were excluded. The material sequenced was naive CD8+ T cells sorted from blood. These receptors were obtained from a woman aged 25 to 39 in good health.

CDR3: CASSLNPGTQYF. The CDR3 bases are TGTGCCAGCAGCTTAAATCCGGGGACCCAGTACTTC. V gene TRBV5-4 combines with J gene TRBJ2-5; no clear D gene. The germline V gene encodes CDR1 SGHNT and CDR2 YYREEE (reference sequence). Trimming removed 2 bases from V and 7 bases from J, with 9 bases in between. This CDR3 is built from 12 residues.

The rearrangement links TRBV2 to TRBJ2-7, with D possibly being TRBD1 (5 bases). Trimming stripped 3 bases from V and 0 bases from J, with 12 bases between. The CDR3 runs to 15 residues. CDR1 is SNHLY and CDR2 is FYNNEI in the germline V gene. The CDR3 reads CASSDALQVSYEQYF. CDR3 in DNA: TGTGCCAGCAGTGACGCGTTACAGGTCTCCTACGAGCAGTACTTC.

The chain recombines TRBV7-6 with TRBJ2-1; maybe TRBD1 (5 bases). CDR3 length equals 13 residues. V was cut by 5 bases and J by 4 bases, with 9 bases left in between. Germline values: CDR1 SGHVS, CDR2 FNYEAQ. CDR3 coding DNA: TGTGCCAGCAGCGTGACAGTTTACAATGAGCAGTTCTTC. Translating it yields CASSVTVYNEQFF.

In this sample, this clone turned up once. The V and J genes are TRBV27 and TRBJ2-5, with D maybe TRBD1 (5 bases). CDR1 is MNHEY and CDR2 is SMNVEV in the germline V gene (reference sequence). Trimming left V 4 bases short and J 0 bases short, with 12 bases between. This CDR3 is built from 15 residues. CDR3 nucleotide sequence: TGTGCCAGCAGTTCAAGACTGGGGCACCAAGAGACCCAGTACTTC. Translation: CASSSRLGHQETQYF.

This clone was recorded a few times. Other DNA sequences within the sample encode an identical CDR3. The chain recombines TRBV20-1 with TRBJ2-7; maybe TRBD1 (6 bases). V gave up 6 bases and J gave up 3 bases, with 9 bases separating them. Germline lookup yields CDR1 DFQATT and CDR2 SNEGSKA (reference sequence). The CDR3 contains 11 residues. The CDR3 spells CSAPDSYEQYF. The DNA for the CDR3 is TGCAGTGCCCCGGACAGCTACGAGCAGTACTTC.

Comment on this clone: The same CDR3 arises from other DNA sequences in this sample as well. The V gene is TRBV6-1, the J gene TRBJ2-7; 10 positions match TRBD1. With 8 bases clipped from V and 0 bases from J, the junction kept 1 base outside the gene matches. This CDR3 has 13 amino acids. Germline assignment: CDR1 MNHNS and CDR2 SASEGT. CDR3 bases: TGTGCCAGCCGGGACAGGGGCTCCTACGAGCAGTACTTC. It codes for CASRDRGSYEQYF.

The chain carries TRBV28 and TRBJ2-1; 13 bases are a match to TRBD2. The V segment lost 3 bases and the J segment 1 base; nucleotides outside the gene matches: 6. CDR3 length: 18 residues. Germline CDR1 MDHEN, CDR2 SYDVKM. As DNA, the CDR3 is TGTGCCAGCAGTTTTAGACTAGCGGGAGGTTCGTCCTACAATGAGCAGTTCTTC. It specifies CASSFRLAGGSSYNEQFF.

This sequence joins TRBV7-9 and TRBJ2-7, with 12 bases that match TRBD2. In germline, CDR1 is SEHNR, CDR2 FQNEAQ (reference sequence). This CDR3 comprises 16 residues. J gave up 6 bases and V 5 bases, and 11 bases lay outside the gene matches. For the CDR3, the DNA is TGTGCCAGCAGCCCTCTAGCGGGAGGGGGTACTGGCGAGCAGTACTTC. Translating gives CASSPLAGGGTGEQYF.

This chain joins TRBV2 and TRBJ1-1, with 10 bases fitting TRBD1. The V gene end was trimmed by 5 bases and the J gene end by 4 bases; junction bases not matched to a gene: 1. The CDR3 covers 13 residues. CDR1 is SNHLY, CDR2 FYNNEI, per germline. Here the CDR3 DNA reads TGTGCCAGCAGTTGGACAGGGGGCACTGAAGCTTTCTTT. Its translation is CASSWTGGTEAFF. Full variable domain (missing parts from reference TRBV2 and TRBJ1-1): EPEVTQTPSHQVTQMGQEVILRCVPISNHLYFYWYRQILGQKVEFLVSFYNNEISEKSEIFDDQFSVERPDGSNFTLKIRSTKLEDSAMYFCASSWTGGTEAFFGQGTRLTVV.

This sequence joins TRBV13 and TRBJ1-3; D gene unclear. The CDR3 has 15 amino acids. Germline CDR1 is PRHDT and CDR2 is FYEKMQ (reference sequence). The V end was cut by 4 bases, the J end by 0 bases, with 10 bases between. This chain's CDR3 is CASSSRTVSGNTIYF. Written as DNA, the CDR3 is TGTGCCAGCAGCTCCCGGACTGTCTCTGGAAACACCATATATTTT.

V usage is TRBV27 and J usage is TRBJ1-1; D possibly corresponds to TRBD1 (5 bases). Germline CDR1 is MNHEY and CDR2 is SMNVEV (reference sequence). V dropped 5 bases and J dropped 6 bases, with 19 bases sitting between them. The CDR3 runs 15 residues. The DNA of the CDR3 is TGTGCCAGCAGTCCCCTTGGGGCCGGGACCCCTGAAGCTTTCTTT. Its translation is CASSPLGAGTPEAFF.

V is TRBV5-5 and J is TRBJ1-5, with D tentatively TRBD1 (5 bases). V was clipped by 2 bases and J by 4 bases, with 13 bases between them. Per the germline V gene, CDR1 is SGHKS and CDR2 is YYEKEE (reference sequence). The CDR3 extends over 15 amino acids. DNA of the CDR3: TGTGCCAGCAGCTTAATTGTGGGACCTAATCAGCCCCAGCATTTT. Translation gives CASSLIVGPNQPQHF.

This clone showed up just a few times. This CDR3 is CASSLELAGVMTGELFF. Written as DNA, the CDR3 is TGTGCCAGCAGCTTAGAACTAGCGGGAGTAATGACCGGGGAGCTGTTTTTT. The chain carries TRBV7-9 and TRBJ2-2; TRBD2 matches at 11 bases. CDR1 is SEHNR and CDR2 is FQNEAQ in the germline V gene (reference sequence). The CDR3 contains 17 residues. The junction had 6 bases not matched to a gene; V was cut back by 1 base and J by 5 bases.

The rearrangement uses TRBV9 and TRBJ2-1; 7 bases line up with TRBD2. The germline V gene encodes CDR1 SGDLS and CDR2 YYNGEE. J was trimmed by 8 bases and V by 2 bases; bases with no gene match: 7. The CDR3 consists of 14 residues. For the CDR3, the DNA is TGTGCCAGCAGCGTGGCGGGAGTTTTGGATGAGCAGTTCTTC. Translated, it gives CASSVAGVLDEQFF.

This sequence joins TRBV28 and TRBJ2-7; 7 positions match TRBD1. Trimming cost V 5 bases and J 4 bases; bases outside gene matches: 29. CDR1 MDHEN and CDR2 SYDVKM come from the germline V gene. The CDR3 contains 21 residues. The CDR3 spells CASSPTQTTGVEPKVWYEQYF. The CDR3 nucleotides are TGTGCCAGCAGTCCGACGCAAACAACAGGGGTAGAACCCAAGGTTTGGTACGAGCAGTACTTC. Variable domain in full (rest from reference TRBV28 and TRBJ2-7): DVKVTQSSRYLVKRTGEKVFLECVQDMDHENMFWYRQDPGLGLRLIYFSYDVKMKEKGDIPEGYSVSREKKERFSLILESASTNQTSMYLCASSPTQTTGVEPKVWYEQYFGPGTRLTVT.

The chain links TRBV19 to TRBJ2-7, with D possibly being TRBD2 (6 bases). The CDR3 is 15 amino acids. The germline V and J ends were trimmed by 0 bases and 4 bases, with 13 bases remaining between them. Per the germline V gene, CDR1 is LNHDA and CDR2 is SQIVND (reference sequence). The CDR3 nucleotides are TGTGCCAGTAGTATAGATCGGGGGACGATATACGAGCAGTACTTC. Translating it yields CASSIDRGTIYEQYF. Combining the CDR3 with reference TRBV19 and TRBJ2-7 gives the whole variable domain DGGITQSPKYLFRKEGQNVTLSCEQNLNHDAMYWYRQDPGQGLRLIYYSQIVNDFQKGDIAEGYSVSREKKESFPLTVTSAQKNPTAFYLCASSIDRGTIYEQYFGPGTRLTVT.

The chain links TRBV7-7 to TRBJ2-3; maybe TRBD2 (5 bases). Deletions cut 6 bases from V and 6 bases from J, with 16 bases between. Germline CDR1 is SSHAT and CDR2 is FNYEAQ (reference sequence). CDR3 length: 14 residues. Here the CDR3 DNA reads TGTGCCAGCAGTCCAGCAAGCGGAGACGATACGCAGTATTTT. This codes for CASSPASGDDTQYF. Together with reference TRBV7-7 and TRBJ2-3, the CDR3 gives the full variable domain: GAGVSQSPRYKVTKRGQDVTLRCDPISSHATLYWYQQALGQGPEFLTYFNYEAQPDKSGLPSDRFSAERPEGSISTLTIQRTEQRDSAMYRCASSPASGDDTQYFGPGTRLTVL.

The J gene is TRBJ2-1, the V gene TRBV9; 8 bases are a match to TRBD1. V shed 3 bases and J 3 bases; nucleotides not matched to a gene: 5. CDR1 and CDR2 from the germline V gene are SGDLS and YYNGEE. The CDR3 length is 15 residues. Here the CDR3 DNA reads TGTGCCAGCAGCGGGCAGACAGGGGACTACAATGAGCAGTTCTTC. This codes for CASSGQTGDYNEQFF.

V is TRBV29-1 and J is TRBJ2-7; TRBD1 aligns across 7 bases. J lost 0 bases, V lost 7 bases, and 9 bases had no gene match. The CDR3 has 14 amino acids. Germline V lookup: CDR1 SQVTM, CDR2 ANQGSEA. CDR3 amino acids: CSATDRFNSYEQYF. CDR3 coding DNA: TGCAGCGCCACGGACAGGTTTAACTCCTACGAGCAGTACTTC.

Details on this clone: Other DNA sequences in the same sample also yield this CDR3. The V call is TRBV28, the J call TRBJ2-3; 10 bases fit TRBD2. Germline CDR1 and CDR2: MDHEN and SYDVKM. The J segment lost 5 bases and the V segment lost 3 bases, leaving 2 bases of the junction unmatched. The CDR3 runs 14 residues. The CDR3 DNA is TGTGCCAGCAGTTTTAGACTAGCGGGAGATACGCAGTATTTT. This encodes CASSFRLAGDTQYF.

The genes are TRBV7-9 and TRBJ1-4; no reliable D call. The CDR3 runs 15 residues. Germline CDR1 SEHNR, CDR2 FQNEAQ (reference sequence). Trimming pared 7 bases from V and 6 bases from J, leaving 18 bases between. The CDR3 DNA follows: TGTGCCAGCACCAAATTGGGCGGCGGGGATGAAAAACTGTTTTTT. It codes for CASTKLGGGDEKLFF.